The 8 T cell receptor beta chains given below trace back to one sample, sequenced in a study of cytomegalovirus exposure and HLA in healthy donors. The PCR ran on 60 Vbeta and 13 Jbeta primers. Clones were read by immunoSEQ multiplex PCR, and TCRdb kept only the in-frame ones, dropping some. Here the sample spans around 200,000 clones, around three quarters being singletons. The specimen was PBMCs. These TCRs come from a woman under 40 in good health and CMV-seropositive.

This clone was recorded a few times. This chain links TRBV6-5 with TRBJ2-1; no reliable D call. Trimming removed 0 bases from V and 4 bases from J, with 10 bases in between. Germline CDR1 is MNHEY and CDR2 is SVGAGI. The CDR3 covers 15 residues. This CDR3 reads CASSYSSEGYNEQFF. Written as DNA, the CDR3 is TGTGCCAGCAGTTACTCGAGCGAAGGTTACAATGAGCAGTTCTTC.

The chain carries TRBV19 and TRBJ2-7; 7 nucleotides align to TRBD1. CDR3 length equals 14 residues. Germline V gives CDR1 LNHDA, CDR2 SQIVND (reference sequence). J gave up 2 bases and V 9 bases, and 10 bases lay outside the gene matches. The CDR3 loop is CASTKGAQAYEQYF. CDR3 nucleotide sequence: TGTGCCAGCACGAAGGGGGCGCAGGCCTACGAGCAGTACTTC. Full variable domain (rest looked up from reference TRBV19 and TRBJ2-7): DGGITQSPKYLFRKEGQNVTLSCEQNLNHDAMYWYRQDPGQGLRLIYYSQIVNDFQKGDIAEGYSVSREKKESFPLTVTSAQKNPTAFYLCASTKGAQAYEQYFGPGTRLTVT.

The gene calls are TRBV7-8 and TRBJ1-2, with 7 bases aligning to TRBD1. The CDR3 is 14 amino acids. Germline lookup yields CDR1 SGHVS and CDR2 FQNEAQ. V lost 1 base and J lost 6; bases outside the gene matches: 5. Written as DNA, the CDR3 is TGTGCCAGCAGCTTAGACAGGGGAAGAGATGGCTACACCTTC. It yields the protein CASSLDRGRDGYTF.

The chain carries TRBV18 and TRBJ2-7, with a tentative D call TRBD1 (6 bases). Trimming cost V 3 bases and J 5 bases, with 11 bases left between them. CDR1 is KGHSH and CDR2 is LQKENI in the germline V gene. The CDR3 spans 13 residues. CDR3 coding DNA: TGTGCCAGCTCACCGCTACAGGGCGACGAGCAGTACTTC. Protein: CASSPLQGDEQYF.

The DNA of the CDR3 is TGTGCCAGCAGCACAACACGAGGAAGCTCCTACGAGCAGTACTTC. This translates into CASSTTRGSSYEQYF. The chain carries TRBV7-2 and TRBJ2-7; D gene ambiguous. Trimming removed 5 bases at V and 0 bases at J, with 14 bases between. The CDR3 runs 15 residues. CDR1 SGHTA and CDR2 FQGNSA come from the germline V gene. Full variable domain (remainder filled in from reference TRBV7-2 and TRBJ2-7): GAGVSQSPSNKVTEKGKDVELRCDPISGHTALYWYRQSLGQGLEFLIYFQGNSAPDKSGLPSDRFSAERTGGSVSTLTIQRTQQEDSAVYLCASSTTRGSSYEQYFGPGTRLTVT.

The rearrangement links TRBV29-1 to TRBJ2-7; D possibly corresponds to TRBD1 (5 bases). The CDR3 has 13 residues. The germline CDR1 and CDR2 sequences are SQVTM and ANQGSEA. V was cut by 0 bases and J by 1 base, with 7 bases left in between. CDR3 bases: TGCAGCGTTGAAGACAGGGAATCCTACGAGCAGTACTTC. Amino acids: CSVEDRESYEQYF.

The chain couples TRBV10-1 to TRBJ2-3, with 10 bases lining up with TRBD2. The germline gives CDR1 WNHNN, CDR2 SYGVQD (reference sequence). The trim removed 0 bases at V and 2 bases at J, leaving 8 bases unmatched. The CDR3 contains 18 residues. The CDR3 DNA is TGCGCCAGCAGTGAGTCGTCTCGGACTAGCGGCCCCACAGATACGCAGTATTTT. As protein: CASSESSRTSGPTDTQYF.

The V call is TRBV7-9, the J call TRBJ1-3; TRBD1 aligns across 9 bases. The CDR3 is 16 amino acids. The V gene's germline CDR1 is SEHNR and CDR2 FQNEAQ (reference sequence). The ends lost 3 bases at V and 2 bases at J; junction bases unmatched: 5. CDR3: CASSFTGGITGNTIYF. CDR3 nucleotide sequence: TGTGCCAGCAGCTTCACAGGGGGCATCACTGGAAACACCATATATTTT.